The 5 T cell receptor beta chains below all came from one sample that was sequenced in a study of human T cells and chemical hapten exposure listed by TCRdb under 2021. Interpreted using the paper, the time point label stands for: patch test 2, 6 weeks after DPC sensitization. Interpreted using the paper, the treatment or condition label stands for: therapeutic diphenylcyclopropenone sensitization with weekly scalp DPC. Total RNA was extracted from unfractionated whole blood collected in Tempus Blood RNA tubes. The library came from RACE. The sequencer listed for this sample is NextSeq 500. TCRdb passed the public sequencing reads through fastp at Q25 and MiXCR, retaining productive beta sequences. CDR3 protein duplicates are merged, each entry listing the most common genes and DNA. The table for this sample lists 40,000 or so distinct CDR3 sequences; approximately 10% of them were counted only once. Of the sample, around 15% is held by the ten largest clones.

This specimen was whole blood, taken in connection with sensitization to the hapten diphenylcyclopropenone (DPC). The receptors stem from a young woman with alopecia areata. Some clones in this sample may be carry-over from other donors' samples.

This clonotype was found a few times. J is TRBJ1-2 and V is TRBV4-3; maybe TRBD1 (5 bases). V was cut by 1 base and J by 4 bases, with 13 bases left in between. CDR1 is LGHNA and CDR2 is YSLEER in the germline V gene. This CDR3 is built from 15 residues. The CDR3 reads CASSQAQGLSYGYTF. CDR3 sequence (DNA): TGCGCCAGCAGCCAAGCTCAGGGACTATCCTATGGCTACACCTTC.

The chain is built from TRBV28 and TRBJ1-1; TRBD1 might be the D (5 bases). V was shortened by 5 bases and J by 5 bases, with 21 bases between the two germline ends. The germline gives CDR1 MDHEN, CDR2 SYDVKM. The CDR3 extends over 16 amino acids. In DNA form, the CDR3 reads TGTGCCAGCAGTAAGGGGTGGGGAATTGTATATACTGAAGCTTTCTTT. Its translation is CASSKGWGIVYTEAFF.

On this clonotype itself: At one of its ends the junction is not consistent with the germline gene, which may arise from a read error. The V and J genes are TRBV6-2 or TRBV6-3 and TRBJ2-7; no clear D gene. Per the germline V gene, CDR1 is MNHEY and CDR2 is SVGEGT. CDR3 length equals 12 residues. The DNA for the CDR3 is TGTGCCAGCAGCTACTTTCCCTACGAGCAGTACTTC. Its translation is CASSYFPYEQYF.

This clonotype was detected a few times. The CDR3 reads CASRRAVDNSPLHF. The DNA for the CDR3 is TGTGCCAGCAGACGGGCGGTGGATAATTCACCCCTCCACTTT. The chain has TRBV12-3 or TRBV12-4 and TRBJ1-6; D not certain. V was clipped by 6 bases and J by 5 bases, with 11 bases between them. This CDR3 is 14 amino acids long.

This clonotype was observed many times. The genes are TRBV7-3 and TRBJ2-1, with D possibly called TRBD1 or TRBD2 (5 bases each). Trimming took off 2 bases at V and 5 bases at J, with 16 bases between the two ends. The CDR3 runs 16 residues. The germline gives CDR1 SGHTA, CDR2 FQGTGA. CDR3 protein: CASSLVRRDRNNEQFF. For the CDR3, the DNA is TGTGCCAGCAGCTTAGTTCGTAGGGACCGCAACAATGAGCAGTTCTTC. Based on the CDR3 plus reference TRBV7-3 and TRBJ2-1, the full variable domain is GAGVSQTPSNKVTEKGKYVELRCDPISGHTALYWYRQSLGQGPEFLIYFQGTGAADDSGLPNDRFFAVRPEGSVSTLKIQRTERGDSAVYLCASSLVRRDRNNEQFFGPGTRLTVL.